Presented here are 8 T cell receptor beta chains from one specimen sequenced in a study of CD8 T cells in Susac syndrome. Reverse transcription of about 0.5 to 1 ug RNA used random hexamers. Each CDR3 protein is one row after TCRdb ran MiXCR on the immunoSEQ multiplex PCR reads. This table holds 150,000 to 200,000 distinct CDR3 sequences, roughly 95% found once. Sample: CD8+ T cells from PBMCs. The receptors were gathered from a human donor with multiple sclerosis.

The CDR3 region has the DNA TGTGCCAGCAGCCCCCCGGGGGGCACAGATACGCAGTATTTT. It codes for CASSPPGGTDTQYF. The chain carries TRBV7-9 and TRBJ2-3; tentatively, D is TRBD2 (6 bases). Trimming cost V 5 bases and J 1 base, with 10 bases left between them. This CDR3 is 14 amino acids long. Germline V gene data show CDR1 as SEHNR and CDR2 as FQNEAQ (reference sequence).

This chain links TRBV29-1 with TRBJ2-1; 9 bases align to TRBD1. Per the germline V gene, CDR1 is SQVTM and CDR2 is ANQGSEA. J gave up 4 bases and V 4 bases, and 11 bases lay outside the gene matches. The CDR3 extends over 16 amino acids. The CDR3 sequence: CSVVGVGQGRYNEQFF. DNA of the CDR3: TGCAGCGTTGTAGGGGTGGGACAGGGTCGTTACAATGAGCAGTTCTTC.

This chain joins TRBV2 and TRBJ2-7, with no clear D. From germline, CDR1 is SNHLY and CDR2 FYNNEI. This CDR3 contains 11 residues. Trimming pared 7 bases from V and 9 bases from J, leaving 13 bases between. The CDR3 is CASTGYPGQYF. As DNA, the CDR3 is TGTGCCAGCACCGGTTACCCGGGGCAGTACTTC. Full variable domain (outside the CDR3, taken from reference TRBV2 and TRBJ2-7): EPEVTQTPSHQVTQMGQEVILRCVPISNHLYFYWYRQILGQKVEFLVSFYNNEISEKSEIFDDQFSVERPDGSNFTLKIRSTKLEDSAMYFCASTGYPGQYFGPGTRLTVT.

The chain links TRBV29-1 to TRBJ2-1; 7 bases match TRBD1. CDR1 is SQVTM, CDR2 ANQGSEA, per germline. The CDR3 length is 18 residues. V lost 5 bases to trimming and J lost 0 bases; unmatched junction nucleotides: 16. The CDR3 DNA follows: TGCAGCGTTCAAACTTTTGCGGACAGGAGGAGCTCCTACAATGAGCAGTTCTTC. It encodes CSVQTFADRRSSYNEQFF.

Details on this clonotype: A junction end diverges from the germline sequence, so it may reflect a read error. The genes are TRBV3-1 and TRBJ1-1, with D unresolved. Germline CDR1 LGHDT, CDR2 YNNKEL (reference sequence). The CDR3 extends over 14 amino acids. The CDR3 sequence is CASSQMGGNPEAFF. The CDR3 region has the DNA TGTGCCAGCAGCCAAATGGGAGGGAACCCTGAAGCTTTCTTT.

This sequence joins TRBV11-2 and TRBJ2-3, with TRBD2 as a possible D gene (5 bases). V gave up 2 bases and J gave up 0 bases, with 9 bases separating them. Germline V gene sequence: CDR1 SGHAT, CDR2 FQNNGV. CDR3 length equals 15 residues. The CDR3 is CASSLSRTSTDTQYF. The DNA of the CDR3 is TGTGCCAGCAGCTTAAGTCGGACTAGCACAGATACGCAGTATTTT. Full variable domain (outside the CDR3, taken from reference TRBV11-2 and TRBJ2-3): EAGVAQSPRYKIIEKRQSVAFWCNPISGHATLYWYQQILGQGPKLLIQFQNNGVVDDSQLPKDRFSAERLKGVDSTLKIQPAKLEDSAVYLCASSLSRTSTDTQYFGPGTRLTVL.

DNA of the CDR3: TGTGCCAGCAGCCAAGTTGCACAGGGGGTAGCCAAAAACATTCAGTACTTC. This sequence encodes CASSQVAQGVAKNIQYF. V gene TRBV3-1 combines with J gene TRBJ2-4, with 8 bases matching TRBD1. Germline V gives CDR1 LGHDT, CDR2 YNNKEL (reference sequence). Losses at the gene ends were 1 base for V and 0 bases for J; bases not matched to a gene: 5. This CDR3 has 17 amino acids.

The chain recombines TRBV7-8 with TRBJ1-6; 7 bases fit TRBD1. Germline trimming cut 5 bases from V and 6 bases from J; bases unmatched to any gene: 7. This CDR3 has 15 amino acids. Germline V CDR1 and CDR2: SGHVS, FQNEAQ. This CDR3 is CASSPQTGINSPLHF. The CDR3 region has the DNA TGTGCCAGCAGCCCGCAGACAGGGATTAATTCACCCCTCCACTTT.